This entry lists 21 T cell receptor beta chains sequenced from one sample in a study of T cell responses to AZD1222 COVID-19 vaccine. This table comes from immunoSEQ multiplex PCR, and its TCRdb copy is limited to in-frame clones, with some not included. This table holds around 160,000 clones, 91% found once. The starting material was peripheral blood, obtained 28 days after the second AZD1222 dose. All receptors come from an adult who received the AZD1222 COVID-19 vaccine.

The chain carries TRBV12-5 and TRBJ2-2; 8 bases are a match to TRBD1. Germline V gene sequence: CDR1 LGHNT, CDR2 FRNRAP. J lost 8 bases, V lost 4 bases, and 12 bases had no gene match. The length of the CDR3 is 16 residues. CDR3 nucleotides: TGTGCTAGTGGTTCAAGATCCGGGACAGGCGCGGGGGAGCTGTTTTTT. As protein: CASGSRSGTGAGELFF.

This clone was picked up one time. CDR3 coding DNA: TGTGCCAGCAGCCTCCGGACCACCAACACCGGGGAGCTGTTTTTT. This translates into CASSLRTTNTGELFF. J is TRBJ2-2 and V is TRBV3-1 (or the pseudogene TRBV3-2); D is unclear. Germline CDR1 LGHDT, CDR2 YNNKEL (reference sequence). CDR3 length: 15 amino acids. V lost 4 bases to trimming and J lost 2 bases, with 11 bases between them.

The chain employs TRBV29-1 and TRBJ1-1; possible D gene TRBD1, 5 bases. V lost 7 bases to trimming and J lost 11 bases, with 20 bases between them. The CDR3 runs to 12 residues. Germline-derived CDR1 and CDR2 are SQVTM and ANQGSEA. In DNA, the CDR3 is TGCAGCGCCCCGGGGCAGGGTGGGGCGGCTTTCTTT. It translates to CSAPGQGGAAFF.

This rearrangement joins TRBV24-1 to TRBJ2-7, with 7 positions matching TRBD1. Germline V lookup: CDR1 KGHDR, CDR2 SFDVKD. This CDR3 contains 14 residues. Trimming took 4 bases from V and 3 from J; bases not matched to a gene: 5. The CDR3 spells CATSEWTGCYEQYF. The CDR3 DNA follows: TGTGCCACCAGTGAGTGGACAGGATGCTACGAGCAGTACTTC.

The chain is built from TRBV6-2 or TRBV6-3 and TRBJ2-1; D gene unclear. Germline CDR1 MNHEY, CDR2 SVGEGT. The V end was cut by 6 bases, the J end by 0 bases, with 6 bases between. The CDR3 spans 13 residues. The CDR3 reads CASSPSSYNEQFF. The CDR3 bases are TGTGCCAGCAGCCCCAGCTCCTACAATGAGCAGTTCTTC.

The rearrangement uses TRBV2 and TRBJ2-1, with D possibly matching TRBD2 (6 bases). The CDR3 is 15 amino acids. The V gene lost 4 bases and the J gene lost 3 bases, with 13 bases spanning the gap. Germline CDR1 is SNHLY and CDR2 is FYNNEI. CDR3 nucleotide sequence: TGTGCCAGCAGTGCTATCCGGGGGAGCTACAATGAGCAGTTCTTC. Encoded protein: CASSAIRGSYNEQFF.

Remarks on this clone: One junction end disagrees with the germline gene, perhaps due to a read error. The CDR3 DNA reads as TGTGCCAACAGCTTGTCGGGAAGCGGGGCCAACGTCCTGACTTTC. It specifies CANSLSGSGANVLTF. V and J are TRBV5-6 and TRBJ2-6; D is possibly TRBD2 (5 bases). Looked up from germline, CDR1 is SGHDT and CDR2 is YYEEEE. The CDR3 spans 15 residues.

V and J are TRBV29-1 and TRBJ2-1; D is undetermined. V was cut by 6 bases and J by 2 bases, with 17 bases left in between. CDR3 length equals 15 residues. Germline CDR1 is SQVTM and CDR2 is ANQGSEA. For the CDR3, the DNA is TGCAGCGTCCCCTCCCTTGGCGGAGCCTACAATGAGCAGTTCTTC. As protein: CSVPSLGGAYNEQFF.

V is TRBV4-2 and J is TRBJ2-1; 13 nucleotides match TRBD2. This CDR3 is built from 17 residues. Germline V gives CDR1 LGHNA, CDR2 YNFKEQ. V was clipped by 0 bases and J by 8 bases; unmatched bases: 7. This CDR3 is CASSQDQWTSGSYEQFF. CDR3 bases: TGTGCCAGCAGCCAAGATCAATGGACTAGCGGGAGCTATGAGCAGTTCTTC.

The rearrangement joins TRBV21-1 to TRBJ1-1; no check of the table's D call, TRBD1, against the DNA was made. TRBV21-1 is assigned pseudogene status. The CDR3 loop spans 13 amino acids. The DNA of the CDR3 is TGTGCCAGCAACAGTAGGCGATACACTGAAGCTTTCTTT. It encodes CASNSRRYTEAFF.

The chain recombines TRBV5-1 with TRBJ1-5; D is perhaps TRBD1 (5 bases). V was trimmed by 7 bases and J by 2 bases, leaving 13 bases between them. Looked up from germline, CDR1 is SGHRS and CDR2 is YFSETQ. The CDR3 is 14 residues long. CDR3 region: CASHRFQGNQPQHF. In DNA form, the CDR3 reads TGCGCCAGCCACAGGTTTCAGGGCAATCAGCCCCAGCATTTT. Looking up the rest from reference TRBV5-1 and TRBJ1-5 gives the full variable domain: KAGVTQTPRYLIKTRGQQVTLSCSPISGHRSVSWYQQTPGQGLQFLFEYFSETQRNKGNFPGRFSGRQFSNSRSEMNVSTLELGDSALYLCASHRFQGNQPQHFGDGTRLSIL.

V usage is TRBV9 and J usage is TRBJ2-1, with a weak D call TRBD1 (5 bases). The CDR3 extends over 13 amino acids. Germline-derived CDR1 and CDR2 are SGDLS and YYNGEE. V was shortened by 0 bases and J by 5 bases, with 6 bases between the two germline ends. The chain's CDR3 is CASSVDRNNEQFF. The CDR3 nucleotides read TGTGCCAGCAGCGTAGACAGGAACAATGAGCAGTTCTTC.

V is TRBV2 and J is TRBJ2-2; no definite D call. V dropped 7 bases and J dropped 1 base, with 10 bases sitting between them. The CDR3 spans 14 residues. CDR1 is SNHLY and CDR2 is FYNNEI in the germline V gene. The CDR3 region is CASNREGNTGELFF. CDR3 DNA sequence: TGTGCCAGCAATCGAGAAGGGAACACCGGGGAGCTGTTTTTT.

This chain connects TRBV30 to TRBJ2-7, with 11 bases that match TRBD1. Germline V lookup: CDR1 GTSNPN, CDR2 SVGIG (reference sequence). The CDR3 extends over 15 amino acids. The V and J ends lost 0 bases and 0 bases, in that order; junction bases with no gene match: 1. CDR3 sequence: CAWSVGTGGSYEQYF. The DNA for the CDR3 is TGTGCCTGGAGTGTAGGGACAGGGGGCTCCTACGAGCAGTACTTC. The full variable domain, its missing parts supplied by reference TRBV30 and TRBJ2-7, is SQTIHQWPATLVQPVGSPLSLECTVEGTSNPNLYWYRQAAGRGLQLLFYSVGIGQISSEVPQNLSASRPQDRQFILSSKKLLLSDSGFYLCAWSVGTGGSYEQYFGPGTRLTVT.

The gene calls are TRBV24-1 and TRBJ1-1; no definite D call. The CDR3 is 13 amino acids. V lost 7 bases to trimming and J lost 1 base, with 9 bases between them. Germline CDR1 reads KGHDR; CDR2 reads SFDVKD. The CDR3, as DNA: TGTGCCACCAGGGGTCGACAGAACACTGAAGCTTTCTTT. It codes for CATRGRQNTEAFF.

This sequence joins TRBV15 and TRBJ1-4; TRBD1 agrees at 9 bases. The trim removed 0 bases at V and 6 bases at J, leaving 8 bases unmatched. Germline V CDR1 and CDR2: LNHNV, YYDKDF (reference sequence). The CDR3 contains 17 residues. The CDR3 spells CATSRDLGQGRDEKLFF. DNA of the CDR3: TGTGCCACCAGCAGAGATCTGGGACAGGGAAGGGATGAAAAACTGTTTTTT.

This CDR3 reads CAISERGDSSGTEAFF. CDR3 sequence (DNA): TGTGCCATCAGTGAAAGGGGGGACAGCTCGGGGACTGAAGCTTTCTTT. This chain connects TRBV10-3 to TRBJ1-1, with 7 bases aligning to TRBD1. The CDR3 has 16 residues. Germline V CDR1 and CDR2: ENHRY, SYGVKD. The ends lost 3 bases at V and 5 bases at J; junction bases unmatched: 12.

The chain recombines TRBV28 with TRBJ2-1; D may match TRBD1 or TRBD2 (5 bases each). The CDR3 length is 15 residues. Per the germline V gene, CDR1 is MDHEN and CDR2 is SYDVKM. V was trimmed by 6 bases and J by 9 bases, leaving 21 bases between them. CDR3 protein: CASSLPAGGSFEQFF. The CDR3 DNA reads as TGTGCCAGCAGCTTACCCGCTGGGGGATCTTTTGAGCAGTTCTTC.

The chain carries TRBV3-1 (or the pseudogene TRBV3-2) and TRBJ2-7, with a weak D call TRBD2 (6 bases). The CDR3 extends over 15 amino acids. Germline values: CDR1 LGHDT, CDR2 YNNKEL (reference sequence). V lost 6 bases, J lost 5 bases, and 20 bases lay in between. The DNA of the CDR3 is TGTGCCAGCAGTCGGGGAGCGGGTCGTTTGGACGAGCAGTACTTC. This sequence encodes CASSRGAGRLDEQYF.

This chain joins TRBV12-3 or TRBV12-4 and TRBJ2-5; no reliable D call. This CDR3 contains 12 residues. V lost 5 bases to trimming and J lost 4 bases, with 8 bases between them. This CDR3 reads CASSGLRETQYF. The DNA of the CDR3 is TGTGCCAGCAGTGGGCTTCGAGAGACCCAGTACTTC.

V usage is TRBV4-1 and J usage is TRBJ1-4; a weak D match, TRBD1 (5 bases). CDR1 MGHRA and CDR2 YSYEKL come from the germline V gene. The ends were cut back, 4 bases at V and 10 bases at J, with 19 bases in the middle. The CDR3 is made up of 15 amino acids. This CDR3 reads CASSLPRADRVKLFF. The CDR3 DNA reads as TGCGCCAGCAGCCTTCCCAGGGCAGATAGGGTAAAACTGTTTTTT.